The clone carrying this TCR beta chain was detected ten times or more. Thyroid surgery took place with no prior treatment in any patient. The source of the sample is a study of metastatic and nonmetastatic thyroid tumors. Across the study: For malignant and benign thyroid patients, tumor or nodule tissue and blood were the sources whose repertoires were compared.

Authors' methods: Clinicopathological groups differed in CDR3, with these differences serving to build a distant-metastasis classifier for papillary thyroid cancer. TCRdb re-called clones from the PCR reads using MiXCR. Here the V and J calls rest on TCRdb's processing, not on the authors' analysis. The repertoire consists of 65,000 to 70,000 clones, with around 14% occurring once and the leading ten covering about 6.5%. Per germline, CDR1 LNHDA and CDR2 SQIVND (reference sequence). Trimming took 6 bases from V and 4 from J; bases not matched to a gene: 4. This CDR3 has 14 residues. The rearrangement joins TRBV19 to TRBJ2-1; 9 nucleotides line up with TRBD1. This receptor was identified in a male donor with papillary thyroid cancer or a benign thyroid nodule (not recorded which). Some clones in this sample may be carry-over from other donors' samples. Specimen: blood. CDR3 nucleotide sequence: TGTGCCAGTAGCCGGACAGGGGTTTACAATGAGCAGTTCTTC. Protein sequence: CASSRTGVYNEQFF.